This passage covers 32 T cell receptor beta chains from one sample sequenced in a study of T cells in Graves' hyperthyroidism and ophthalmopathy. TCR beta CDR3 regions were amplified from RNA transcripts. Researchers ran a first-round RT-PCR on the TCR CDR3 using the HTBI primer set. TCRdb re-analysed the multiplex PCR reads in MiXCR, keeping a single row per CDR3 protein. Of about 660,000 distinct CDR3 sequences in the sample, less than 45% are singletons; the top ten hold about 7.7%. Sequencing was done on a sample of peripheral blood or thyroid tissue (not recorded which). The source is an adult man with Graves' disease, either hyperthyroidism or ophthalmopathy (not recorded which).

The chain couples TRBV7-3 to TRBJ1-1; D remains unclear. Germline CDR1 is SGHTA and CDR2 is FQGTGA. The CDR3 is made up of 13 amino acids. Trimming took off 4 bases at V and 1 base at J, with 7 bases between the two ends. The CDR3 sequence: CASSSSRNTEAFF. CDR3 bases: TGTGCCAGCAGCTCCTCAAGGAACACTGAAGCTTTCTTT.

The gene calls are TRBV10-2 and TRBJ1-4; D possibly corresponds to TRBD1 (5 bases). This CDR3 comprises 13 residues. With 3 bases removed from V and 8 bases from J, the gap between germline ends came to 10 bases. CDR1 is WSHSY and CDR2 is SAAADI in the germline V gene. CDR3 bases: TGCGCCAGCAGTGAACAGGCGAGCGAAAAACTGTTTTTT. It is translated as CASSEQASEKLFF.

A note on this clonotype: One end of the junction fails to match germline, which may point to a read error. This CDR3 is CASSPTGQNSYEQYF. The CDR3 DNA sequence: TGTGCCAGCAGTCCGACAGGCCAGAACTCCTACGAGCAGTACTTC. This rearrangement joins TRBV10-3 to TRBJ2-7; tentatively, D is TRBD1 (6 bases). The length of the CDR3 is 15 residues. CDR1 and CDR2 (germline): ENHRY, SYGVKD.

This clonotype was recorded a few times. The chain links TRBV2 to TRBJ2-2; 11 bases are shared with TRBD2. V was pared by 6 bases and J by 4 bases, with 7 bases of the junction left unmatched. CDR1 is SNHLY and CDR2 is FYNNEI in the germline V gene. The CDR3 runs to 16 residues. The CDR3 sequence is CASRVSGGASTGELFF. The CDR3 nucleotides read TGTGCCAGCAGGGTTAGCGGGGGGGCAAGCACCGGGGAGCTGTTTTTT. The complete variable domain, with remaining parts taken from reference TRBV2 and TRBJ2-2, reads EPEVTQTPSHQVTQMGQEVILRCVPISNHLYFYWYRQILGQKVEFLVSFYNNEISEKSEIFDDQFSVERPDGSNFTLKIRSTKLEDSAMYFCASRVSGGASTGELFFGEGSRLTVL.

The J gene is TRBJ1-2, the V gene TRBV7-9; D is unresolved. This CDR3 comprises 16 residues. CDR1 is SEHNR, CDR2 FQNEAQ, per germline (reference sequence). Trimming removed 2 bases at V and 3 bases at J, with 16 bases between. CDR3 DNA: TGTGCCAGCAGCTTACCTCTGGGCACGTTGGACTATGGCTACACCTTC. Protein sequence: CASSLPLGTLDYGYTF.

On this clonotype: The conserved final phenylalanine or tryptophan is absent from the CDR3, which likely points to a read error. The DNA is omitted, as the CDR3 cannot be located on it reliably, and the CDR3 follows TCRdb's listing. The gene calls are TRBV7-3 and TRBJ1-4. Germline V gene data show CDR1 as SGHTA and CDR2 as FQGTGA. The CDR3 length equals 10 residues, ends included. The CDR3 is CASSLEARGL.

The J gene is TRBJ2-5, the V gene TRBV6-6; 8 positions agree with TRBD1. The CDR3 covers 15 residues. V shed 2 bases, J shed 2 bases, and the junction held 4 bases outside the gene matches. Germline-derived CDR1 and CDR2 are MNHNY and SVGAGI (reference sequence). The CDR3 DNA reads TGTGCCAGCAGTTACATAAGGACAGGGCAAGAGACCCAGTACTTC. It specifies CASSYIRTGQETQYF.

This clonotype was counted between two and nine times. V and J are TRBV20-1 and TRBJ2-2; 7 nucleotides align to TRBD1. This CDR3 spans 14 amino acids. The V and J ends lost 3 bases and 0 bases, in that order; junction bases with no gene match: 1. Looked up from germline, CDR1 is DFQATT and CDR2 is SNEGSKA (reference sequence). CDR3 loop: CSARDRTNTGELFF. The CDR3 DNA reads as TGCAGTGCTAGGGACAGGACGAACACCGGGGAGCTGTTTTTT.

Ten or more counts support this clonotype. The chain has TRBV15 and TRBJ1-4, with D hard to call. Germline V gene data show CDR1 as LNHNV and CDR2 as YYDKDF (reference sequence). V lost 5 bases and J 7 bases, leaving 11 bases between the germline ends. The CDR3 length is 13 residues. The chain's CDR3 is CATSRSLGEKLFF. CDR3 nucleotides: TGTGCCACCAGCCGCAGCCTTGGTGAAAAACTGTTTTTT.

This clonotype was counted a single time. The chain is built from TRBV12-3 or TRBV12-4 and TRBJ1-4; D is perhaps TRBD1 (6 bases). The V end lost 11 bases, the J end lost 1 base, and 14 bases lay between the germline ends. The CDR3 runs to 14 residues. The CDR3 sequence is CAWSPTGTNEKLFF. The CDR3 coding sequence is TGTGCCTGGAGTCCGACAGGAACTAATGAAAAACTGTTTTTT.

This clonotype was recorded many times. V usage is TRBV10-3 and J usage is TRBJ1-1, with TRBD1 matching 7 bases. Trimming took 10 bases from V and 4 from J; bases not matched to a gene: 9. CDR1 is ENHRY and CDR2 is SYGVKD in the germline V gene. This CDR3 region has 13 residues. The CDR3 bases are TGTGCCACCCAAGGACAGGATATCACTGAAGCTTTCTTT. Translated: CATQGQDITEAFF.

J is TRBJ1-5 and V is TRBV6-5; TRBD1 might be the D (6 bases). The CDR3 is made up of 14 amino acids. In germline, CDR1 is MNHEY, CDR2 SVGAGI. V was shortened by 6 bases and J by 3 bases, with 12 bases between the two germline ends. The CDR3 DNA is TGTGCCAGCAGCCGCAACAGGGCCAATCAGCCCCAGCATTTT. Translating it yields CASSRNRANQPQHF.

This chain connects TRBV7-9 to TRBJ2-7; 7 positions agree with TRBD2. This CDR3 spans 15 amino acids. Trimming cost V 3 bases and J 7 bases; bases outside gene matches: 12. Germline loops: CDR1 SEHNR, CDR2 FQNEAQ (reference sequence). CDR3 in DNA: TGTGCCAGCAGCTTGAGGGCTAGCGGTCCTATGGAGCAGTACTTC. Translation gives CASSLRASGPMEQYF.

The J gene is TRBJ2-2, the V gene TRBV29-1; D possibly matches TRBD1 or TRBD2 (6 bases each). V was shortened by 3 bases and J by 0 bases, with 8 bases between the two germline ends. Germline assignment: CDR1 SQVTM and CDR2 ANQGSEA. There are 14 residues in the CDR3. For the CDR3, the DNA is TGCAGCGTTGAGGAGGGGGCGAACACCGGGGAGCTGTTTTTT. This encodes CSVEEGANTGELFF.

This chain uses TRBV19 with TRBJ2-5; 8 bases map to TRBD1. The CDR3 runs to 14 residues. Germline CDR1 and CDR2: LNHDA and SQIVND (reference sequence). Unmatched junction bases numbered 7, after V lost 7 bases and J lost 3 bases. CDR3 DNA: TGTGCCAGTACCTCGGGACAGGCTAAAGAGACCCAGTACTTC. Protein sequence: CASTSGQAKETQYF.

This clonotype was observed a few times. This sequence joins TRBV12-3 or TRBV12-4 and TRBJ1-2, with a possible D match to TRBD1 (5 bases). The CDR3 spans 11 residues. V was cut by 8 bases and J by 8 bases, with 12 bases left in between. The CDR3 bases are TGTGCCAGCCAGCGCGGGGGGGGCTACACCTTC. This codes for CASQRGGGYTF.

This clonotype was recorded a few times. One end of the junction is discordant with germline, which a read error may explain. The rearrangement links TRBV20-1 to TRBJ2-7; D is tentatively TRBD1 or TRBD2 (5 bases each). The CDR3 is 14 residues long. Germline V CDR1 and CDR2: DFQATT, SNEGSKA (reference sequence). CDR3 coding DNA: TGCAGTGCTAGAGTTTCTTTGGGGCAGGGAGAGGCGCACTTC. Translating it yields CSARVSLGQGEAHF.

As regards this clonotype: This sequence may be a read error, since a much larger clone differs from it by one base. The CDR3 region is CSAREGTSDYEQYF. Written as DNA, the CDR3 is TGCAGTGCTAGAGAGGGGACTAGCGACTACGAGCAGTACTTC. The chain recombines TRBV20-1 with TRBJ2-7, with 10 bases that match TRBD2. In germline, CDR1 is DFQATT, CDR2 SNEGSKA (reference sequence). V was clipped by 0 bases and J by 3 bases; unmatched bases: 2. The CDR3 has 14 amino acids.

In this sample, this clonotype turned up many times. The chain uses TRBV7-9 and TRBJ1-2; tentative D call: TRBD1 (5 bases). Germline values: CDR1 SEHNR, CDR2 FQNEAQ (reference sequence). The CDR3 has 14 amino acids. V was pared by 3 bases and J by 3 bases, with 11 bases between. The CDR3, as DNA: TGTGCCAGCAGCTTGGTCCGGGGGGACTATGGCTACACCTTC. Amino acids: CASSLVRGDYGYTF.

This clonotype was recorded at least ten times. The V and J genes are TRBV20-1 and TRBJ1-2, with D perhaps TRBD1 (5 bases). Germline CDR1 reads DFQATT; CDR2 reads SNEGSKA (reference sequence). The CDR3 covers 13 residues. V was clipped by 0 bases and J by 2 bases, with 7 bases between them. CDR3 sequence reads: CSAREGANYGYTF. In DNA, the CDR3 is TGCAGTGCTAGAGAAGGGGCAAACTATGGCTACACCTTC.

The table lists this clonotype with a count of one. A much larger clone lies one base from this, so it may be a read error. CDR3 nucleotide sequence: TGCAGTGCTGCCTCGCTAAGGACCTACGGGCAGTACTTC. Its protein product is CSAASLRTYGQYF. The V call is TRBV20-1, the J call TRBJ2-7; D remains ambiguous. The length of the CDR3 is 13 residues. Germline values: CDR1 DFQATT, CDR2 SNEGSKA (reference sequence).

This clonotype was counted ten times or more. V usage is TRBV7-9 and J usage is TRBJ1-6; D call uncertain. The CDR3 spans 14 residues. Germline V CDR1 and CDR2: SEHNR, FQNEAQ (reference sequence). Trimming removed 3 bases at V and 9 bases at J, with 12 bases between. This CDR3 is CASSLEKVGSPLHF. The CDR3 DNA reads TGTGCCAGCAGCTTGGAGAAAGTTGGTTCACCCCTCCACTTT.

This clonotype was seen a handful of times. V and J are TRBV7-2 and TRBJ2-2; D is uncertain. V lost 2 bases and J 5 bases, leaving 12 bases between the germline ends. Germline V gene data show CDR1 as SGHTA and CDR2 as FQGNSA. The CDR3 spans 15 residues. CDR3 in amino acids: CASSLSDGPTGELFF. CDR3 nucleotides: TGTGCCAGCAGCTTATCGGACGGGCCTACCGGGGAGCTGTTTTTT.

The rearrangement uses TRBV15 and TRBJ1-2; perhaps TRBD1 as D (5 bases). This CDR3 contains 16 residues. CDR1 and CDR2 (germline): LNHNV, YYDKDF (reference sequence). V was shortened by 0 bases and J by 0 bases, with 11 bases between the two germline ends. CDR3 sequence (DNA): TGTGCCACCAGCAGAGATATCCAGGGTGCTAACTATGGCTACACCTTC. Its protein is CATSRDIQGANYGYTF. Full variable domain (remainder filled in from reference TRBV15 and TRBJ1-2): DAMVIQNPRYQVTQFGKPVTLSCSQTLNHNVMYWYQQKSSQAPKLLFHYYDKDFNNEADTPDNFQSRRPNTSFCFLDIRSPGLGDTAMYLCATSRDIQGANYGYTFGSGTRLTVV.

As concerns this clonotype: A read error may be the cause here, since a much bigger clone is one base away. This CDR3 is CASPREEAGTEAFF. The CDR3 nucleotides read TGTGCCAGCCCAAGGGAGGAGGCGGGCACTGAAGCTTTCTTT. The chain uses TRBV2 and TRBJ1-1; no firm D call. Germline CDR1 reads SNHLY; CDR2 reads FYNNEI. V lost 8 bases and J lost 4, with 17 bases in between. This CDR3 contains 14 residues.

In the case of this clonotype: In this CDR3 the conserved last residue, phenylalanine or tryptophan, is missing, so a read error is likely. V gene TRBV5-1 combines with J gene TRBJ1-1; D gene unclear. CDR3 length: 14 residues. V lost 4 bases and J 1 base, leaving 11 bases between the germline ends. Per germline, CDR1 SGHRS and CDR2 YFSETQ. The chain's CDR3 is CASSLDDQNTEAFL. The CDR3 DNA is TGCGCCAGCAGCCTGGACGATCAGAACACTGAAGCTTTCCTT.

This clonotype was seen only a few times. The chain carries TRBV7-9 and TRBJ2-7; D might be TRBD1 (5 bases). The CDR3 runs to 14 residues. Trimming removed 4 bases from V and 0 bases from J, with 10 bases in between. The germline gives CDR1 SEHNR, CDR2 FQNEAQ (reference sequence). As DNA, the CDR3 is TGTGCCAGCAGCTACGACAGTACCTCCTACGAGCAGTACTTC. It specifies CASSYDSTSYEQYF.

Here the CDR3 reads CSGQPETQETQYF. Here the CDR3 DNA reads TGCAGCGGCCAGCCGGAAACCCAAGAGACCCAGTACTTC. V gene TRBV29-1 combines with J gene TRBJ2-5; D is uncertain. In germline, CDR1 is SQVTM, CDR2 ANQGSEA. This CDR3 region has 13 residues. Trimming cost V 7 bases and J 1 base, with 13 bases left between them.

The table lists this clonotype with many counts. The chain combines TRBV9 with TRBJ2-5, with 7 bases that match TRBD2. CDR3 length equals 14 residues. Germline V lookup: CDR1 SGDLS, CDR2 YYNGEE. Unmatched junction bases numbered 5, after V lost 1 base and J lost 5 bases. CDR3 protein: CASSVSGGRETQYF. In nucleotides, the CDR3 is TGTGCCAGCAGCGTATCGGGAGGTCGTGAGACCCAGTACTTC. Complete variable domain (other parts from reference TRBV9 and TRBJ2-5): DSGVTQTPKHLITATGQRVTLRCSPRSGDLSVYWYQQSLDQGLQFLIQYYNGEERAKGNILERFSAQQFPDLHSELNLSSLELGDSALYFCASSVSGGRETQYFGPGTRLLVL.

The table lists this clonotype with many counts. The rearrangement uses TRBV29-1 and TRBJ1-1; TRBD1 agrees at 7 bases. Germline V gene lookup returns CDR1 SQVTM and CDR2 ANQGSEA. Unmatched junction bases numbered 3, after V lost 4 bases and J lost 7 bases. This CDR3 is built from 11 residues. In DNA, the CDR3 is TGCAGCGTTGTGTGGGACAGTGAAGCTTTCTTT. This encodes CSVVWDSEAFF.

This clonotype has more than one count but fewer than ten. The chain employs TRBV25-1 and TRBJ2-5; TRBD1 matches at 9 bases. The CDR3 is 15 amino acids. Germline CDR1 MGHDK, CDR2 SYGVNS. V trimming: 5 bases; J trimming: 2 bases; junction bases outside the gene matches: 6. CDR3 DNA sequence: TGTGCCAGCAGTTACCGGGGACAGGGACAAGAGACCCAGTACTTC. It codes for CASSYRGQGQETQYF.

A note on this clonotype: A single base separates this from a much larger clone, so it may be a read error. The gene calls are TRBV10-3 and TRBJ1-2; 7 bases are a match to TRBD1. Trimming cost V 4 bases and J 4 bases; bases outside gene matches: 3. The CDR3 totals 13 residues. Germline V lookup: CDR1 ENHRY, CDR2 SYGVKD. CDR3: CAISGGQSYGYTF. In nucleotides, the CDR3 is TGTGCCATCAGTGGGGGACAGTCCTATGGCTACACCTTC.